This paragraph covers one TCR beta chain sequence. Sequence at one end of the junction differs from germline and may be a read error. This PCR relied on a set of 60 Vbeta primers and 13 Jbeta primers. Profiling relied on immunoSEQ multiplex PCR, and the TCRdb table lists in-frame clones only, not all of them. The listing records 45,000 to 60,000 clones. The data stem from a study of cytomegalovirus exposure and HLA in healthy donors. Germline V gives CDR1 SSHAT, CDR2 FNYEAQ (reference sequence). The CDR3 is 17 amino acids. The receptor was derived from a male donor in good health and CMV-seronegative. This chain links TRBV7-7 with TRBJ2-3, with TRBD2 matching 10 bases. The specimen sequenced was PBMCs. CDR3 sequence: CASSESGGAASTDTQYF. CDR3 coding DNA: TGTGCTAGCAGCGAAAGCGGGGGGGCCGCCTCCACAGATACGCAGTATTTT.